Reported below is one TCR beta chain. Its antigen is as yet unknown. Synthesis of cDNA was performed by 5'RACE using 10-nucleotide random UMIs. A single run covered 15-18 subjects with over 190 million TCR-beta sequences. Using its own MiXCR run on the 5' RACE reads, TCRdb lists one record per CDR3 protein. This sample has about 21,000 distinct CDR3 sequences, with roughly 14% found just once. The data were obtained in a study of neurological immune-mediated disorders. Study results and caveats: HTLV-1-associated myelopathy had the most TCR clonal expansion, and multiple sclerosis had the least, less than healthy controls. The absence of shared CDR3 amino acid sequences among expanded clones across subjects suggests private repertoires in all groups.

The V end was cut by 7 bases, the J end by 3 bases, with 15 bases between. The CDR3 has 15 residues. The rearrangement uses TRBV12-3 or TRBV12-4 and TRBJ1-4, with a weak D call TRBD1 (6 bases). Sample: PBMCs. The sequence was obtained from a female donor with HTLV-1-associated myelopathy (HAM/TSP). The CDR3 DNA reads TGTGCCAGCAACCTCGGACAGAGATCTAATGAAAAACTGTTTTTT. Amino acids: CASNLGQRSNEKLFF.